Presented here are 17 T cell receptor beta chains from one specimen sequenced in a study of CD8 T cells in Susac syndrome. An amount of RNA that ranged from about 0.45 to 1 ug was reverse transcribed with random hexamers. TCRdb processed the immunoSEQ multiplex PCR reads anew with MiXCR; each CDR3 protein has one entry. The sample has 170,000 or so distinct CDR3 sequences, 90% to 95% seen once. The sequenced sample consisted of CD4+ T cells from PBMCs. All receptors derive from a human donor with Susac syndrome.

This clonotype is a singleton in its sample. This chain joins TRBV2 and TRBJ1-1, with 7 bases identical to TRBD1. The CDR3 is 14 amino acids. CDR1 is SNHLY, CDR2 FYNNEI, per germline. V shed 7 bases, J shed 1 base, and the junction held 6 bases outside the gene matches. Written as DNA, the CDR3 is TGTGCCAGCAACCCGACAGGGAAGAACACTGAAGCTTTCTTT. This gives the protein CASNPTGKNTEAFF. The variable domain in full, completed from reference TRBV2 and TRBJ1-1, reads EPEVTQTPSHQVTQMGQEVILRCVPISNHLYFYWYRQILGQKVEFLVSFYNNEISEKSEIFDDQFSVERPDGSNFTLKIRSTKLEDSAMYFCASNPTGKNTEAFFGQGTRLTVV.

This chain links TRBV29-1 with TRBJ1-1; D uncertain. Looked up from germline, CDR1 is SQVTM and CDR2 is ANQGSEA. There are 12 residues in the CDR3. The V gene lost 3 bases and the J gene lost 5 bases, with 10 bases spanning the gap. CDR3 sequence: CSVDSRWTEAFF. CDR3 bases: TGCAGCGTTGACTCACGGTGGACTGAAGCTTTCTTT.

The chain carries TRBV19 and TRBJ2-5; 7 bases fit TRBD1. The CDR3 is made up of 13 amino acids. The germline CDR1 and CDR2 sequences are LNHDA and SQIVND (reference sequence). J lost 3 bases, V lost 5 bases, and 3 bases had no gene match. The CDR3 DNA is TGTGCCAGTAGTGACGACAGGGAAGAGACCCAGTACTTC. The encoded protein is CASSDDREETQYF.

In this sample, this clonotype turned up a few times. The chain links TRBV12-3 or TRBV12-4 to TRBJ2-5; tentatively, D is TRBD2 (6 bases). CDR3 size: 13 residues. V was trimmed by 3 bases and J by 4 bases, leaving 9 bases between them. In nucleotides, the CDR3 is TGTGCCAGCAGTTTGGAGGGCGGAGAGACCCAGTACTTC. Translated: CASSLEGGETQYF.

This chain connects TRBV4-1 to TRBJ2-7; 10 bases are a match to TRBD2. The CDR3 has 14 amino acids. The germline V gene has CDR1 MGHRA and CDR2 YSYEKL. Germline trimming cut 3 bases from V and 5 bases from J; bases unmatched to any gene: 4. The CDR3 bases are TGCGCCAGCAGCCACCCGGGACTAGCGAACGAGCAGTACTTC. Its protein product is CASSHPGLANEQYF.

This clonotype has a single count. This chain links TRBV27 with TRBJ1-2; the D gene is possibly TRBD1 (6 bases). Trimming took off 5 bases at V and 6 bases at J, with 16 bases between the two ends. Germline CDR1 reads MNHEY; CDR2 reads SMNVEV (reference sequence). This CDR3 has 14 residues. CDR3 DNA: TGTGCCAGCAGTCCCTGGAGCAGGGGCGATGGCTACACCTTC. Translation gives CASSPWSRGDGYTF.

The chain recombines TRBV30 with TRBJ1-1, with D unclear. From germline, CDR1 is GTSNPN and CDR2 SVGIG (reference sequence). This CDR3 is built from 11 residues. The V gene lost 0 bases and the J gene lost 7 bases, with 6 bases spanning the gap. Written as DNA, the CDR3 is TGTGCCTGGAGTGTGAAGGGTGAAGCTTTCTTT. Residues: CAWSVKGEAFF. The full variable domain, its missing parts supplied by reference TRBV30 and TRBJ1-1, is SQTIHQWPATLVQPVGSPLSLECTVEGTSNPNLYWYRQAAGRGLQLLFYSVGIGQISSEVPQNLSASRPQDRQFILSSKKLLLSDSGFYLCAWSVKGEAFFGQGTRLTVV.

The rearrangement joins TRBV18 to TRBJ1-1; 7 nucleotides line up with TRBD1. Trimming at V came to 3 bases and at J to 0 bases, leaving 4 bases not matched to a gene. This CDR3 is built from 15 residues. Germline loops: CDR1 KGHSH, CDR2 LQKENI. The chain's CDR3 is CASSPRQGVNTEAFF. CDR3 DNA: TGTGCCAGCTCACCGCGTCAGGGGGTGAACACTGAAGCTTTCTTT. Complete variable domain (other parts from reference TRBV18 and TRBJ1-1): NAGVMQNPRHLVRRRGQEARLRCSPMKGHSHVYWYRQLPEEGLKFMVYLQKENIIDESGMPKERFSAEFPKEGPSILRIQQVVRGDSAAYFCASSPRQGVNTEAFFGQGTRLTVV.

This chain joins TRBV12-3 or TRBV12-4 and TRBJ2-3; 8 bases match TRBD2. V lost 5 bases and J lost 4; bases outside the gene matches: 8. The CDR3 consists of 15 residues. CDR3 DNA sequence: TGTGCCAGCAGTGTATACGGGGGGGCTGCAGATACGCAGTATTTT. This encodes CASSVYGGAADTQYF.

This chain joins TRBV15 and TRBJ1-1; tentative D call: TRBD1 (6 bases). This CDR3 has 14 residues. Germline values: CDR1 LNHNV, CDR2 YYDKDF (reference sequence). V lost 0 bases to trimming and J lost 5 bases, with 10 bases between them. CDR3 residues: CATSRDRGYTEAFF. DNA for the CDR3: TGTGCCACCAGCAGAGACAGGGGATATACTGAAGCTTTCTTT. The whole variable domain, filled in from reference TRBV15 and TRBJ1-1, reads DAMVIQNPRYQVTQFGKPVTLSCSQTLNHNVMYWYQQKSSQAPKLLFHYYDKDFNNEADTPDNFQSRRPNTSFCFLDIRSPGLGDTAMYLCATSRDRGYTEAFFGQGTRLTVV.

The J gene is TRBJ1-5, the V gene TRBV7-2; D is unclear. This CDR3 is built from 15 residues. Germline CDR1 SGHTA, CDR2 FQGNSA. The V and J ends lost 5 bases and 0 bases respectively, with 11 bases between them. In nucleotides, the CDR3 is TGTGCCAGCAGCCCCGGAGCGTATAGCAATCAGCCCCAGCATTTT. This translates into CASSPGAYSNQPQHF. Full variable domain (outside the CDR3, taken from reference TRBV7-2 and TRBJ1-5): GAGVSQSPSNKVTEKGKDVELRCDPISGHTALYWYRQSLGQGLEFLIYFQGNSAPDKSGLPSDRFSAERTGGSVSTLTIQRTQQEDSAVYLCASSPGAYSNQPQHFGDGTRLSIL.

The CDR3 is CASSIYERFAGQNIQYF. The CDR3 nucleotides are TGTGCCAGCAGTATATATGAACGCTTTGCGGGGCAAAACATTCAGTACTTC. The chain has TRBV5-6 and TRBJ2-4; maybe TRBD2 (6 bases). Trimming cost V 5 bases and J 5 bases, with 23 bases left between them. This CDR3 is built from 17 residues. Germline CDR1 and CDR2: SGHDT and YYEEEE.

This chain connects TRBV18 to TRBJ2-7; D remains unclear. V was clipped by 2 bases and J by 5 bases, with 13 bases between them. The CDR3 runs to 14 residues. CDR1 KGHSH and CDR2 LQKENI come from the germline V gene. This CDR3 is CASSPGSTWDEQYF. CDR3 nucleotide sequence: TGTGCCAGCTCACCAGGTTCAACGTGGGACGAGCAGTACTTC.

This rearrangement joins TRBV12-3 or TRBV12-4 to TRBJ1-1; possibly TRBD1 for D (5 bases). Trimming removed 1 base at V and 4 bases at J, with 16 bases between. There are 16 residues in the CDR3. CDR3 loop: CASSLDAGGIGTEAFF. For the CDR3, the DNA is TGTGCCAGCAGTTTAGACGCCGGGGGGATAGGCACTGAAGCTTTCTTT.

The chain carries TRBV19 and TRBJ2-5; TRBD1 matches 11 bases. The CDR3 is made up of 15 amino acids. Trimming took 4 bases from V and 5 from J; bases not matched to a gene: 6. Germline loops: CDR1 LNHDA, CDR2 SQIVND (reference sequence). CDR3 coding DNA: TGTGCCAGTAGTAAGGCGGGACAGGGGGTGGAGACCCAGTACTTC. It specifies CASSKAGQGVETQYF.

This clonotype was detected only a few times. The chain combines TRBV14 with TRBJ2-2; D remains unclear. The CDR3 spans 14 residues. With 5 bases removed from V and 4 bases from J, the gap between germline ends came to 11 bases. Looked up from germline, CDR1 is SGHDN and CDR2 is FVKESK. The CDR3 coding sequence is TGTGCCAGCAGCGAGTCTGTCGCCACCGGGGAGCTGTTTTTT. Its translation is CASSESVATGELFF. The variable domain in full, with the rest retrieved from reference TRBV14 and TRBJ2-2, is EAGVTQFPSHSVIEKGQTVTLRCDPISGHDNLYWYRRVMGKEIKFLLHFVKESKQDESGMPNNRFLAERTGGTYSTLKVQPAELEDSGVYFCASSESVATGELFFGEGSRLTVL.

The chain recombines TRBV19 with TRBJ2-3; no firm D call. V lost 4 bases, J lost 5 bases, and 7 bases lay in between. The CDR3 has 12 residues. Germline-derived CDR1 and CDR2 are LNHDA and SQIVND (reference sequence). CDR3 nucleotides: TGTGCCAGTAGTAGGAATCAAGATACGCAGTATTTT. This gives the protein CASSRNQDTQYF. Based on the CDR3 plus reference TRBV19 and TRBJ2-3, the full variable domain is DGGITQSPKYLFRKEGQNVTLSCEQNLNHDAMYWYRQDPGQGLRLIYYSQIVNDFQKGDIAEGYSVSREKKESFPLTVTSAQKNPTAFYLCASSRNQDTQYFGPGTRLTVL.